A single sample is the source of the 13 T cell receptor beta chains below, sequenced in a study of identical twins (dated by TCRdb to about 2016). The protocol used for the library was 5' RACE. Sequenced on an Illumina HiSeq 2000. The raw public data were reprocessed by TCRdb itself: fastp quality trimming at Q25, MiXCR clonotype calling, in-frame beta chains only. Every CDR3 protein is listed once, alongside the most common genes and DNA of its rows. Within this sample are 400,000 to 600,000 distinct CDR3 sequences, with 20% to 25% of them counted one time only. Of the sample, about 0.5% is held by the ten largest clones. These data were also filed under a second study, of yellow fever vaccine responses in identical twins.

Sequenced: CD4+ T cells sorted from blood. These receptors were collected from a woman under 30 in good health.

V usage is TRBV6-1 and J usage is TRBJ2-1; 9 bases agree with TRBD1. Germline CDR1 is MNHNS and CDR2 is SASEGT. J lost 3 bases, V lost 3 bases, and 3 bases had no gene match. The CDR3 contains 15 residues. In DNA, the CDR3 is TGTGCCAGCAGTGAGGGACAGGGATACTACAATGAGCAGTTCTTC. Its protein product is CASSEGQGYYNEQFF.

V gene TRBV6-1 combines with J gene TRBJ2-1; a possible D gene is TRBD2 (7 bases). The CDR3 runs to 15 residues. V was clipped by 10 bases and J by 2 bases, with 18 bases between them. From germline, CDR1 is MNHNS and CDR2 SASEGT. CDR3 sequence: CAIGGRGGPYNEQFF. DNA for the CDR3: TGTGCCATCGGAGGTAGGGGGGGTCCCTACAATGAGCAGTTCTTC.

This clonotype was recorded once. V usage is TRBV3-1 and J usage is TRBJ2-3; 7 bases match TRBD2. The length of the CDR3 is 19 residues. The V and J ends lost 2 bases and 2 bases, in that order; junction bases with no gene match: 16. Germline CDR1 and CDR2: LGHDT and YNNKEL (reference sequence). CDR3 sequence (DNA): TGTGCCAGCAGCCAAAACCCCCCGGGACTACCTGCCTCCACAGATACGCAGTATTTT. This encodes CASSQNPPGLPASTDTQYF.

This sequence joins TRBV18 and TRBJ2-1; TRBD2 is a possible D gene (5 bases). Germline V gives CDR1 KGHSH, CDR2 LQKENI. CDR3 length: 13 amino acids. The ends were cut back, 3 bases at V and 8 bases at J, with 11 bases in the middle. The CDR3 sequence: CASSPWTQHEQFF. CDR3 DNA: TGTGCCAGCTCACCGTGGACTCAACATGAGCAGTTCTTC.

This chain joins TRBV18 and TRBJ2-2, with D tentatively TRBD1 (6 bases). Deletions cut 2 bases from V and 6 bases from J, with 19 bases between. This CDR3 contains 17 residues. Germline CDR1 is KGHSH and CDR2 is LQKENI. DNA for the CDR3: TGTGCCAGCTCACCATATCAGGGGCCTCATCAGTCCGGGGAGCTGTTTTTT. It is translated as CASSPYQGPHQSGELFF.

A few counts support this clonotype. This chain links TRBV6-1 with TRBJ2-1; 12 bases fit TRBD1. The CDR3 runs 14 residues. Germline V lookup: CDR1 MNHNS, CDR2 SASEGT. V trimming: 6 bases; J trimming: 9 bases; junction bases outside the gene matches: 6. As DNA, the CDR3 is TGTGCCAGCAGACTGGGGACAGGGGGCGTTGAGCAGTTCTTC. Translated, it gives CASRLGTGGVEQFF.

The chain is built from TRBV20-1 and TRBJ2-2; tentatively, D is TRBD1 (5 bases). Germline CDR1 is DFQATT and CDR2 is SNEGSKA (reference sequence). The CDR3 contains 16 residues. Trimming left V 3 bases short and J 6 bases short, with 20 bases between. CDR3 sequence (DNA): TGCAGTGCTAGCGCCCAGGGCTCCCCCATGGCCGGGGAGCTGTTTTTT. It encodes CSASAQGSPMAGELFF.

This clonotype turned up a few times. This rearrangement joins TRBV12-3 or TRBV12-4 to TRBJ2-3; TRBD1 is a possible D gene (6 bases). CDR3 length: 15 amino acids. V was pared by 10 bases and J by 1 base, with 18 bases between. CDR3 bases: TGTGCCATTTCGGACCCAGACAGGCGCACAGATACGCAGTATTTT. Translating gives CAISDPDRRTDTQYF.

This clonotype was seen more than once but under ten times. The chain is built from TRBV28 and TRBJ2-6; maybe TRBD1 (6 bases). With 3 bases removed from V and 0 bases from J, the gap between germline ends came to 21 bases. This CDR3 has 20 amino acids. Germline V lookup: CDR1 MDHEN, CDR2 SYDVKM. CDR3 coding DNA: TGTGCCAGCAGTTTGGGTCTCCGCAGGGGCCCCCTCTCTGGGGCCAACGTCCTGACTTTC. Protein: CASSLGLRRGPLSGANVLTF.

The rearrangement links TRBV5-1 to TRBJ2-2, with D uncertain. V lost 3 bases and J lost 2, with 8 bases in between. This CDR3 has 14 amino acids. From germline, CDR1 is SGHRS and CDR2 YFSETQ. The CDR3, as DNA: TGCGCCAGCAGCTCGGATACCAACACCGGGGAGCTGTTTTTT. Residues: CASSSDTNTGELFF.

The V and J genes are TRBV28 and TRBJ1-1; D is possibly TRBD1 (5 bases). Germline V gene data show CDR1 as MDHEN and CDR2 as SYDVKM. With 2 bases removed from V and 1 base from J, the gap between germline ends came to 11 bases. The CDR3 contains 15 residues. CDR3 nucleotides: TGTGCCAGCAGTTTAAGGGGACCCTCGAACACTGAAGCTTTCTTT. It is translated as CASSLRGPSNTEAFF.

Concerning this clonotype: At one of its ends the junction is not consistent with the germline gene, which may arise from a read error. The chain is built from TRBV29-1 and TRBJ1-2, with D hard to call. CDR1 SQVTM and CDR2 ANQGSEA come from the germline V gene. This CDR3 spans 8 amino acids. Here the CDR3 DNA reads TGCAGCGTTGGGGCGCAACCCTTC. It translates to CSVGAQPF. Supplemented by reference TRBV29-1 and TRBJ1-2, the full variable domain reads SAVISQKPSRDICQRGTSLTIQCQVDSQVTMMFWYRQQPGQSLTLIATANQGSEATYESGFVIDKFPISRPNLTFSTLTVSNMSPEDSSIYLCSVGAQPFGSGTRLTVV.

The chain links TRBV29-1 to TRBJ2-3, with 7 bases aligning to TRBD2. The CDR3 is 14 residues long. Germline CDR1 is SQVTM and CDR2 is ANQGSEA. The J segment lost 0 bases and the V segment lost 6 bases, leaving 6 bases of the junction unmatched. CDR3 sequence: CSVGRAGSTDTQYF. The CDR3 DNA reads as TGCAGCGTGGGAAGAGCGGGGAGCACAGATACGCAGTATTTT.